This section outlines one TCR beta chain sequence together with its context. No antigen is known for it. This sample was taken from a study of siplizumab effects on memory and regulatory T cells. The V segment lost 4 bases and the J segment 0 bases; nucleotides outside the gene matches: 7. The germline gives CDR1 SGHTS, CDR2 YDEGEE. This CDR3 has 17 amino acids. Study-level findings and limits: Some alloreactive sequences were traceable to unstimulated CD4+ memory cells, and siplizumab significantly reduced them. Naive T cells seemed more diverse than memory cells; they also seemed major alloresponse contributors.

Every sample had roughly 93,000 of its TCR templates assayed. Repertoires were generated with immunoSEQ multiplex PCR, while TCRdb's copy carries only in-frame clones and drops some. The sample has around 87,000 clones, 85% to 90% seen once; the top ten hold over 12%. V and J are TRBV5-8 and TRBJ1-5, with 10 bases aligning to TRBD1. The clonotype was recovered from a human donor in good health. Sequencing was performed on CD4+ T cells sorted from blood. CDR3 nucleotide sequence: TGTGCCAGCAGCCGGGACAGGGGCCTTGATAGCAATCAGCCCCAGCATTTT. Its translation: CASSRDRGLDSNQPQHF.